The 18 T cell receptor beta chains in this list originate from one sample, sequenced in a study of T cell responses to AZD1222 COVID-19 vaccine. Profiling relied on immunoSEQ multiplex PCR, and the TCRdb table lists in-frame clones only, not all of them. In the table there are roughly 150,000 clones, approximately 85% of which are singletons. The sample in question was peripheral blood, obtained on day 0 of AZD1222 vaccination. These TCRs come from an adult in good health.

This chain links TRBV30 with TRBJ1-6; D might be TRBD1 (6 bases). Trimming pared 4 bases from V and 7 bases from J, leaving 20 bases between. The CDR3 has 16 residues. The germline CDR1 and CDR2 sequences are GTSNPN and SVGIG (reference sequence). CDR3: CAWNNIGGGANSPLHF. The CDR3 DNA sequence: TGTGCCTGGAATAACATAGGTGGGGGGGCGAATTCACCCCTCCACTTT.

This chain uses TRBV11-2 with TRBJ1-6; D is unclear. The germline V gene encodes CDR1 SGHAT and CDR2 FQNNGV. The germline V and J ends were trimmed by 0 bases and 12 bases, with 6 bases remaining between them. The CDR3 consists of 12 residues. CDR3 in amino acids: CASSLEIGPLHF. As DNA, the CDR3 is TGTGCCAGCAGCTTAGAGATTGGACCCCTCCACTTT.

The chain carries TRBV30 and TRBJ1-5; tentative D call: TRBD1 (6 bases). V lost 0 bases and J 2 bases, leaving 14 bases between the germline ends. CDR3 size: 16 residues. Germline V gene lookup returns CDR1 GTSNPN and CDR2 SVGIG (reference sequence). CDR3 sequence reads: CAWSVGGRRGNQPQHF. In DNA form, the CDR3 reads TGTGCCTGGAGTGTAGGGGGGCGGCGAGGCAATCAGCCCCAGCATTTT.

The rearrangement links TRBV7-9 to TRBJ2-1, with 8 bases matching TRBD2. Germline assignment: CDR1 SEHNR and CDR2 FQNEAQ (reference sequence). CDR3 length: 19 amino acids. The V and J ends lost 3 bases and 1 base, in that order; junction bases with no gene match: 14. This chain's CDR3 is CASSFPPGAGGWSYNEQFF. In DNA form, the CDR3 reads TGTGCCAGCAGCTTCCCTCCAGGGGCGGGAGGATGGTCCTACAATGAGCAGTTCTTC.

V usage is TRBV6-5 and J usage is TRBJ2-1; TRBD2 agrees at 14 bases. V was pared by 5 bases and J by 7 bases, with 4 bases of the junction left unmatched. CDR3 length equals 15 residues. Germline lookup yields CDR1 MNHEY and CDR2 SVGAGI. The CDR3 region has the DNA TGTGCCAGCAGTCCTGGACTAGCGGGAGGTAATGAGCAGTTCTTC. Translation gives CASSPGLAGGNEQFF.

The count of this clone is one. As DNA, the CDR3 is TGTGCCAGTTGCCGCCAATATGGCTACACCTTC. Protein product: CASCRQYGYTF. V is TRBV28 and J is TRBJ1-2; D unresolved. Trimming left V 9 bases short and J 5 bases short, with 10 bases between. This CDR3 has 11 amino acids. Germline V CDR1 and CDR2: MDHEN, SYDVKM.

This rearrangement joins TRBV6-5 to TRBJ1-6, with D unclear. From germline, CDR1 is MNHEY and CDR2 SVGAGI. The CDR3 runs 14 residues. V was cut by 2 bases and J by 10 bases, with 12 bases left in between. The CDR3 coding sequence is TGTGCCAGCAGTTACGGTGACGGTAGGTCACCCCTCCACTTT. Encoded protein: CASSYGDGRSPLHF.

This sequence joins TRBV5-1 and TRBJ1-4, with D maybe TRBD1 (5 bases). CDR3 length: 13 residues. Germline V lookup: CDR1 SGHRS, CDR2 YFSETQ. V dropped 4 bases and J dropped 8 bases, with 12 bases sitting between them. CDR3: CASSLDRGEKLFF. CDR3 bases: TGCGCCAGCAGCCTAGACAGAGGAGAAAAACTGTTTTTT.

V and J are TRBV18 and TRBJ2-3, with TRBD1 identical over 8 bases. This CDR3 has 18 amino acids. Trimming at V came to 3 bases and at J to 2 bases, leaving 13 bases not matched to a gene. The germline V gene encodes CDR1 KGHSH and CDR2 LQKENI. The CDR3 spells CASSPEIHTGGTTDTQYF. CDR3 DNA sequence: TGTGCCAGCTCACCCGAGATTCATACAGGGGGAACCACAGATACGCAGTATTTT.

J is TRBJ2-7 and V is TRBV5-1; the match to TRBD2 covers 15 bases. The germline V gene encodes CDR1 SGHRS and CDR2 YFSETQ. J was trimmed by 2 bases and V by 4 bases; bases with no gene match: 7. This CDR3 spans 17 amino acids. CDR3 in amino acids: CASSPGLAGGSAYEQYF. The CDR3 coding sequence is TGCGCCAGCAGCCCGGGACTAGCGGGAGGCAGCGCCTACGAGCAGTACTTC.

V gene TRBV5-4 combines with J gene TRBJ2-3; 9 nucleotides agree with TRBD1. Losses at the gene ends were 5 bases for V and 5 bases for J; bases not matched to a gene: 6. This CDR3 is built from 14 residues. Germline V gene sequence: CDR1 SGHNT, CDR2 YYREEE (reference sequence). The CDR3 spells CASRRTGEVDTQYF. The CDR3 DNA is TGTGCCAGCAGGAGGACAGGGGAGGTAGATACGCAGTATTTT.

The V call is TRBV30, the J call TRBJ1-5, with D possibly matching TRBD1 (5 bases). Trimming shortened V by 5 bases and J by 6 bases, and 14 bases separated the two germline ends. The CDR3 is 13 residues long. Germline V gives CDR1 GTSNPN, CDR2 SVGIG (reference sequence). The CDR3 region has the DNA TGTGCCTGGGGACATCCTGCGGGTCAGCCCCAGCATTTT. Amino acids: CAWGHPAGQPQHF.

The gene calls are TRBV6-5 and TRBJ2-5; a possible D gene is TRBD2 (5 bases). This CDR3 region has 13 residues. In germline, CDR1 is MNHEY, CDR2 SVGAGI. The V gene lost 7 bases and the J gene lost 5 bases, with 14 bases spanning the gap. The CDR3 loop reads CASTGESRETQYF. Here the CDR3 DNA reads TGTGCCAGCACTGGGGAGTCCCGGGAGACCCAGTACTTC.

The chain couples TRBV2 to TRBJ1-6; 7 positions agree with TRBD1. The CDR3 has 15 residues. The V gene end was trimmed by 6 bases and the J gene end by 9 bases; junction bases not matched to a gene: 11. The germline V gene encodes CDR1 SNHLY and CDR2 FYNNEI. The CDR3 DNA follows: TGTGCCAGCAGCAGGGGGTCCCCTCTCGGTTCACCCCTCCACTTT. This encodes CASSRGSPLGSPLHF.

This clone appeared a few times. This chain links TRBV5-5 with TRBJ1-2; 7 bases line up with TRBD1. The CDR3 is 13 amino acids. V dropped 3 bases and J dropped 3; count of bases not matched to a gene: 2. Germline lookup yields CDR1 SGHKS and CDR2 YYEKEE (reference sequence). In DNA, the CDR3 is TGTGCCAGCAGCTCCACAGGGGACTATGGCTACACCTTC. Translating gives CASSSTGDYGYTF.

This clone showed up just a few times. The chain carries TRBV24-1 and TRBJ2-1; 9 bases agree with TRBD2. The CDR3 runs to 16 residues. The V and J ends lost 2 bases and 6 bases, in that order; junction bases with no gene match: 7. The germline V gene encodes CDR1 KGHDR and CDR2 SFDVKD. The CDR3 sequence is CATSDSQAGGINEQFF. CDR3 sequence (DNA): TGTGCCACCAGTGATTCCCAAGCGGGAGGAATCAATGAGCAGTTCTTC.

This sequence joins TRBV6-5 and TRBJ2-3; the match to TRBD2 covers 11 bases. V dropped 2 bases and J dropped 0; count of bases not matched to a gene: 1. Germline values: CDR1 MNHEY, CDR2 SVGAGI. The CDR3 is 16 amino acids. Here the CDR3 reads CASSYLAGGSTDTQYF. The CDR3 bases are TGTGCCAGCAGTTACCTAGCGGGAGGAAGCACAGATACGCAGTATTTT.

The rearrangement links TRBV27 to TRBJ2-7, with D perhaps assigned TRBD1 or TRBD2 (5 bases each). Trimming removed 3 bases at V and 3 bases at J, with 12 bases between. Germline CDR1 is MNHEY and CDR2 is SMNVEV (reference sequence). The CDR3 length is 14 residues. In DNA form, the CDR3 reads TGTGCCAGCAGTTTCGGGACGGAGTTCTACGAGCAGTACTTC. Translated: CASSFGTEFYEQYF.